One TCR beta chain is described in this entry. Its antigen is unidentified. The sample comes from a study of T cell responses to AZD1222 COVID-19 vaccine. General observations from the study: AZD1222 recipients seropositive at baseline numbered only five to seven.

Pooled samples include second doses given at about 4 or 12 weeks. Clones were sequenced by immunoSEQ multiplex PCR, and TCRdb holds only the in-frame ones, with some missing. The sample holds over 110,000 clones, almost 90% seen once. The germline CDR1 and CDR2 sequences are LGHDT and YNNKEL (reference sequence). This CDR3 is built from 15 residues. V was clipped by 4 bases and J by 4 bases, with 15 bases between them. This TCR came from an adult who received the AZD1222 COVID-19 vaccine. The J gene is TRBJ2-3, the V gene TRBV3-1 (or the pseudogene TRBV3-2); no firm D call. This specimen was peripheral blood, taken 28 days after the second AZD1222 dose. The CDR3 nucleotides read TGTGCCAGCAGCCGCAAGAGATCCAGTGCAGATACGCAGTATTTT. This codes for CASSRKRSSADTQYF.